This TCR beta chain was retrieved from a study of blood T cell repertoires in COVID-19. Using immunoSEQ multiplex PCR, the repertoire was profiled, and TCRdb retains in-frame clones only, with some absent. The repertoire holds about 140,000 clones, over 80% seen once, with around 0.91% in the top ten. The CDR3 has 15 residues. Germline V gene lookup returns CDR1 SGHVS and CDR2 FNYEAQ. Trimming shortened V by 5 bases and J by 0 bases, and 13 bases separated the two germline ends. The sequence derives from a woman aged 45-65 years with acute or convalescent COVID-19. The chain couples TRBV7-6 to TRBJ1-1, with D tentatively TRBD1 (5 bases). The sequenced sample consisted of peripheral blood. The DNA for the CDR3 is TGTGCCAGCAGCCCCCGACAGCGCATGAACACTGAAGCTTTCTTT. This codes for CASSPRQRMNTEAFF.